This T cell receptor (beta chain) appears in the sequencing data of a study of blood T cell repertoires in COVID-19. Overall study: PBMCs, B-cell-depleted T cells, or T cells were the source of the cDNA or gDNA that made up the material.

From germline, CDR1 is LNHNV and CDR2 YYDKDF (reference sequence). Trimming took off 1 base at V and 3 bases at J, with 15 bases between the two ends. The CDR3 has 16 residues. Original handling: Using reference gene primer amplification, nucleated cell counts were estimated. Profiling relied on immunoSEQ multiplex PCR, and the TCRdb table lists in-frame clones only, not all of them. V and J calls plus clone size are reproduced from that table; the DNA served to infer D and trimming. The sample contains around 77,000 clones, about 91% of which appear only once. This TCR derives from a woman in her fifties or sixties with active COVID-19. The source material was peripheral blood. V gene TRBV15 combines with J gene TRBJ1-1, with a weak D call TRBD1 (5 bases). The CDR3 loop is CATSRGPIGADTEAFF. DNA for the CDR3: TGTGCCACCAGCAGAGGCCCGATAGGGGCGGACACTGAAGCTTTCTTT.